These 14 T cell receptor beta chains came from one sample sequenced in a study of blood T cell repertoires in COVID-19. Sequenced by immunoSEQ multiplex PCR; TCRdb stores in-frame clones only, minus some. The data contain 150,000 to 200,000 clones, roughly nine tenths of them singletons. The sequencing sample was made of peripheral blood. These receptors originate from a woman in her sixties with COVID-19, enrolled during active disease.

The chain links TRBV19 to TRBJ1-5, with 7 bases matching TRBD1. The CDR3 is 15 residues long. J gave up 3 bases and V 5 bases, and 7 bases lay outside the gene matches. CDR1 is LNHDA, CDR2 SQIVND, per germline (reference sequence). CDR3 DNA: TGTGCCAGTAGTCTTGTCGGGACAGACAATCAGCCCCAGCATTTT. It codes for CASSLVGTDNQPQHF.

This chain links TRBV9 with TRBJ2-4; 14 bases map to TRBD2. CDR1 and CDR2 (germline): SGDLS, YYNGEE. The ends lost 0 bases at V and 5 bases at J; junction bases unmatched: 4. The CDR3 length is 17 residues. The CDR3 coding sequence is TGTGCCAGCAGCGTAGGGACTAGCGGGAGGTCGGAAAACATTCAGTACTTC. This sequence encodes CASSVGTSGRSENIQYF.

The V and J genes are TRBV5-6 and TRBJ2-2, with 11 nucleotides matching TRBD2. With 4 bases clipped from V and 1 base from J, the junction kept 3 bases outside the gene matches. Germline values: CDR1 SGHDT, CDR2 YYEEEE. The CDR3 length is 16 residues. The CDR3 is CASSRGLAENTGELFF. In nucleotides, the CDR3 is TGTGCCAGCAGCCGGGGACTAGCGGAGAACACCGGGGAGCTGTTTTTT.

The CDR3 reads CASTPQGRGQPQHF. CDR3 coding DNA: TGTGCCAGCACCCCACAGGGAAGGGGTCAGCCCCAGCATTTT. The chain employs TRBV21-1 and TRBJ1-5; TRBD1 reflects the table's D call only, with no check against the DNA. TRBV21-1 is a pseudogene. CDR3 length: 14 amino acids.

The chain is built from TRBV10-3 and TRBJ1-1; the match to TRBD1 covers 8 bases. In germline, CDR1 is ENHRY, CDR2 SYGVKD. The CDR3 sequence is 15 residues long. With V trimmed by 2 bases and J by 1 base, 3 bases remained unmatched. For the CDR3, the DNA is TGTGCCATCAGTGAGACAGGGGGGGGGAACACTGAAGCTTTCTTT. Translating gives CAISETGGGNTEAFF.

The chain joins TRBV6-4 to TRBJ2-3, with D possibly matching TRBD1 (6 bases). CDR1 and CDR2 from the germline V gene are MRHNA and SNTAGT. The length of the CDR3 is 15 residues. The V end lost 3 bases, the J end lost 1 base, and 11 bases lay between the germline ends. Here the CDR3 reads CASSEGASGTDTQYF. Written as DNA, the CDR3 is TGTGCCAGCAGTGAGGGGGCCTCTGGCACAGATACGCAGTATTTT.

The gene calls are TRBV27 and TRBJ1-6; D possibly corresponds to TRBD1 (6 bases). Germline V gene lookup returns CDR1 MNHEY and CDR2 SMNVEV (reference sequence). The CDR3 is made up of 20 amino acids. Trimming pared 0 bases from V and 5 bases from J, leaving 23 bases between. The CDR3 DNA is TGTGCCAGCAGTTTATCCCCCCCCACGACAGCAGGGGTCAATAATTCACCCCTCCACTTT. Its protein product is CASSLSPPTTAGVNNSPLHF.

This chain uses TRBV24-1 with TRBJ1-5; D remains unclear. The CDR3 runs 15 residues. Germline V lookup: CDR1 KGHDR, CDR2 SFDVKD. Trimming shortened V by 4 bases and J by 3 bases, and 12 bases separated the two germline ends. CDR3 sequence (DNA): TGTGCCACCAGTGACACCGGGTTCCTCAATCAGCCCCAGCATTTT. The encoded protein is CATSDTGFLNQPQHF.

The chain joins TRBV6-2 or TRBV6-3 to TRBJ1-1, with D possibly matching TRBD1 (5 bases). Germline loops: CDR1 MNHEY, CDR2 SVGEGT. V lost 3 bases and J 4 bases, leaving 12 bases between the germline ends. The CDR3 covers 14 residues. CDR3 amino acids: CASSYNRGRTEAFF. In DNA form, the CDR3 reads TGTGCCAGCAGTTATAATAGGGGTCGCACTGAAGCTTTCTTT.

The rearrangement joins TRBV28 to TRBJ1-4; D uncertain. CDR1 is MDHEN, CDR2 SYDVKM, per germline. Trimming stripped 4 bases from V and 6 bases from J, with 9 bases between. This CDR3 is 13 amino acids long. The CDR3, as DNA: TGTGCCAGCAGTTCATCAGAGGATGAAAAACTGTTTTTT. Translating gives CASSSSEDEKLFF.

The rearrangement uses TRBV19 and TRBJ1-1; D may be TRBD1 (5 bases). This CDR3 is built from 15 residues. V was trimmed by 1 base and J by 1 base, leaving 10 bases between them. Germline CDR1 and CDR2: LNHDA and SQIVND (reference sequence). In DNA, the CDR3 is TGTGCCAGTAGTATAGCGCGGGGGGAGAACACTGAAGCTTTCTTT. Its protein product is CASSIARGENTEAFF.

Here the CDR3 reads CASTAQGNQPQHF. The CDR3 DNA sequence: TGTGCCAGCACCGCCCAGGGCAATCAGCCCCAGCATTTT. V and J are TRBV12-3 or TRBV12-4 and TRBJ1-5; D is ambiguous. V was pared by 7 bases and J by 2 bases, with 9 bases between. The CDR3 runs 13 residues.

This chain links TRBV6-5 with TRBJ1-5, with D unresolved. Deletions cut 6 bases from V and 3 bases from J, with 6 bases between. CDR3 length equals 12 residues. The germline CDR1 and CDR2 sequences are MNHEY and SVGAGI. The CDR3 nucleotides are TGTGCCAGCAGAGACTACAATCAGCCCCAGCATTTT. Translated, it gives CASRDYNQPQHF.

This chain connects TRBV25-1 to TRBJ2-7; 7 nucleotides line up with TRBD2. The germline CDR1 and CDR2 sequences are MGHDK and SYGVNS. CDR3 length equals 17 residues. Trimming cost V 1 base and J 1 base; bases outside gene matches: 10. CDR3 DNA sequence: TGTGCCAGCAGTGAATCGGGTAGGGGACTACTTTCCTACGAGCAGTACTTC. Protein sequence: CASSESGRGLLSYEQYF.